This T cell receptor beta chain is from a study of blood T cell repertoires in COVID-19. Across the study: Both acute and convalescent COVID-19 samples were obtained from the United States, Italy and Spain. PBMCs, B-cell-depleted T cells, or T cells provided the cDNA or gDNA that made up the material.

V shed 5 bases, J shed 5 bases, and the junction held 10 bases outside the gene matches. The CDR3 length is 16 residues. In germline, CDR1 is SQVTM, CDR2 ANQGSEA. Enrollment of patients from Seattle took place during active infection, with longitudinal follow-up. Repertoires were generated with immunoSEQ multiplex PCR, while TCRdb's copy carries only in-frame clones and drops some. The table shows a few hundred thousand clones, with around 90% occurring only once. This clonotype was sampled from a man aged 18 to 35 with COVID-19, enrolled during active disease. The chain recombines TRBV29-1 with TRBJ2-5, with 14 bases matching TRBD2. Sequenced material: peripheral blood. CDR3 DNA sequence: TGCAGCGTTTGGGGACTAGCGGGAGTTCCGGAGGAGACCCAGTACTTC. It codes for CSVWGLAGVPEETQYF.